The T cell receptor (beta chain) described here comes from a study of PD-L1 blockade in urothelial cancer (dated by TCRdb to about 2017). Turning to the overall study: All patients started therapy in about 2014 and received atezolizumab 1,200 mg intravenously every 3 weeks. About nine tenths of the roughly 29 patients were identified as males with urothelial cancer of bladder origin, and a prior smoking history was reported by 18 of 29 patients. Patients had an ECOG performance status of 0 or 1 and had received between 0 and 3 prior chemotherapy regimens. Blood samples were analyzed 3 weeks after the start of treatment (second dose) and 6 weeks after the start of treatment. Blood samples gave median yields of approximately 130,000 T cells and around 88,000 unique TCRs, along with a median clonality of 0.080. Somatic, immune and clinical correlates of response to PD-L1 blockade with atezolizumab in urothelial cancer were the focus of an exploratory multi-omic analysis. Pretreatment tumor samples and matched peripheral blood, collected serially before and after atezolizumab treatment, underwent TCR sequencing. Progression-free survival longer than 6 months counted as durable clinical benefit, and TCR features were additionally tested against both progression-free and overall survival. In the same patients, pretreatment tumors underwent whole exome sequencing and RNA sequencing in addition to TCR sequencing. Roughly ten patients achieved durable clinical benefit and about 19 did not. Pretreatment blood TCR-seq was available for twenty-nine patients, at least one posttreatment blood collection was obtained for some 24 patients, and tumor TCR-seq was available for some 24 patients. Beyond this particular receptor, the publication reports: Among patients with durable benefit, tumor-associated TCR clones showed greater expansion in peripheral blood 3 weeks after treatment started (n of about 20, p = 0.022). Improved progression-free and overall survival was associated with having pretreatment peripheral blood TCR clonality below the median. Because of the small sample size (n = 29) and the many exploratory analyses performed, the results are intended to be regarded as hypothesis-generating.

To estimate absolute template abundance from read counts, synthetic TCR analog templates were spiked into each PCR. The immunoSEQ assay used bias-controlled V and J gene primers to amplify TCRbeta CDR3 regions from genomic DNA. Sequencing of rearranged TCRbeta segments was done at approximately 20X coverage. As for how the authors treated the data: Clustering was used to correct sequencing errors, and CDR3s were annotated against IMGT to assign V, D and J genes. Downstream analyses used only productive TCRbeta rearrangements, leaving out any out-of-frame or stop-codon sequences. Clonality was computed as one minus Shannon entropy normalized by the log of the number of unique productive sequences. Clones differing between time points or between blood and tumor were identified using Fisher's exact test with Benjamini-Hochberg correction, with an adjusted p below 0.01 applied as the threshold. What TCRdb holds here is the immuneACCESS table cut down to in-frame rearrangements. Part of the clones is not present; checked against another copy, under half of the missing clones reflect an unresolved V gene, and the others are unexplained. The V and J calls and clone size were taken over from that table, and D and trimming were inferred from the DNA. This sample gives about 74,000 clones in total; roughly 90% of them show up just once. In total, the top ten clones hold more than 3.5% of the sample.

Ends trimmed: V by 1 base, J by 5 bases; bases unmatched to a gene: 5. From cysteine to phenylalanine, the CDR3 is 14 amino acids long. The sequence is cut down to CDR3 DNA, 42 bases in frame from base 1. CDR1 and CDR2, looked up from the germline V gene (reference sequence), are SGHKS and YYEKEE. Comments on this clone: The antigen it binds to is not known. Per-nucleotide qualities are absent, and no much larger clonotype sits a single base away.

The meaning of the sample's time point label: pretreatment peripheral blood. The cohort comprised 30 or so patients with locally advanced or metastatic urothelial carcinoma treated at Memorial Sloan Kettering on a trial protocol. Peripheral blood mononuclear cells were collected pretreatment and during treatment, with between 1 and 8 total time points obtained per patient. The Qiagen DNeasy Blood extraction kit was used to purify genomic DNA from total PBMCs and from tumor samples. PBMCs were collected pretreatment and during treatment, and were isolated and stored as previously described. This clonotype originated in a man between 65 and 79 years old with urothelial cancer. The sample here was PBMCs, taken around atezolizumab (anti-PD-L1) treatment. The sequence links TRBV5-5 to TRBJ1-2; TRBD1 agrees with 7 junctional bases. This receptor carries the CDR3 CASSLTGDGYGYTF. In nucleotides, the sequence is TGTGCCAGCAGCTTGACAGGGGACGGGTATGGCTACACCTTC.